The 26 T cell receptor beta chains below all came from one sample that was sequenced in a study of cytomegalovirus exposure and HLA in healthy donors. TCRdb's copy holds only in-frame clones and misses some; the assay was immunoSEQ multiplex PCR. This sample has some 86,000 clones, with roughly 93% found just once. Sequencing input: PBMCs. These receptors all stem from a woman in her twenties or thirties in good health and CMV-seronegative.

The CDR3 loop reads CASSRTRGPPYNEQFF. CDR3 sequence (DNA): TGTGCCAGCAGCCGGACTCGCGGGCCTCCCTACAATGAGCAGTTCTTC. The rearrangement uses TRBV11-2 and TRBJ2-1; tentative D call: TRBD2 (5 bases). CDR3 length equals 16 residues. Trimming pared 5 bases from V and 2 bases from J, leaving 16 bases between. Germline assignment: CDR1 SGHAT and CDR2 FQNNGV.

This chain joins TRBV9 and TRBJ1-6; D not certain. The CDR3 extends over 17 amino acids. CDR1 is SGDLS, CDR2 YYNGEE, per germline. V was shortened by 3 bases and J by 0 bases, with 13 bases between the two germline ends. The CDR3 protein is CASSGKSGSSYNSPLHF. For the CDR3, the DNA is TGTGCCAGCAGCGGAAAGAGCGGTAGCTCCTATAATTCACCCCTCCACTTT. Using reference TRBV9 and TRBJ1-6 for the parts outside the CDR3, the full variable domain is DSGVTQTPKHLITATGQRVTLRCSPRSGDLSVYWYQQSLDQGLQFLIQYYNGEERAKGNILERFSAQQFPDLHSELNLSSLELGDSALYFCASSGKSGSSYNSPLHFGNGTRLTVT.

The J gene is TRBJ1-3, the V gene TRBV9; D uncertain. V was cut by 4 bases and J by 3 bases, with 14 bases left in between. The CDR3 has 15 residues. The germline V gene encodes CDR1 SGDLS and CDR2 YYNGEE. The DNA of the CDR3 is TGTGCCAGCAGCTCAAGTCCCCGAGGTGGAAACACCATATATTTT. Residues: CASSSSPRGGNTIYF.

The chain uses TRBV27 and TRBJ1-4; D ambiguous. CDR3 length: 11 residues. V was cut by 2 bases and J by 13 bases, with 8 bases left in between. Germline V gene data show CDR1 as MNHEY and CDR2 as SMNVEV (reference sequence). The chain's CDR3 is CASSLVRGLFF. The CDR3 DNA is TGTGCCAGCAGTTTAGTCCGGGGACTGTTTTTT.

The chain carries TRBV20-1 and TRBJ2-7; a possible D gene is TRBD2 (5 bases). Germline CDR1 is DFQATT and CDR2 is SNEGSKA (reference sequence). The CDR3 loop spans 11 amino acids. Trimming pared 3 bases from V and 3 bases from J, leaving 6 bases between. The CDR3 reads CSASGVYEQYF. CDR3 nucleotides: TGCAGTGCTAGCGGGGTCTACGAGCAGTACTTC.

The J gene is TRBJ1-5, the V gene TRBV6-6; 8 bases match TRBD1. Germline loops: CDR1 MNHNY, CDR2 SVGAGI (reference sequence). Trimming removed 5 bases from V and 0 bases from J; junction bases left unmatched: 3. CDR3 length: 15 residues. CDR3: CASSTTGDSNQPQHF. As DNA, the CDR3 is TGTGCCAGCAGTACGACAGGGGATAGCAATCAGCCCCAGCATTTT.

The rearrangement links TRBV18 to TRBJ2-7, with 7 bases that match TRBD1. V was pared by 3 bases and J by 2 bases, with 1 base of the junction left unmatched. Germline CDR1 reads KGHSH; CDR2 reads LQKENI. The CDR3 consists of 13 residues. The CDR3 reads CASSPGTAYEQYF. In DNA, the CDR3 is TGTGCCAGCTCACCTGGGACAGCCTACGAGCAGTACTTC.

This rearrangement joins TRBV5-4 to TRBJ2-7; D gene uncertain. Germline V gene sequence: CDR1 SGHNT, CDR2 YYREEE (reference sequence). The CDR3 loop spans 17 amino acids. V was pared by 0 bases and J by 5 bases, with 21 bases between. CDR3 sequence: CASSLVIAVKLRDEQYF. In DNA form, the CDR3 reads TGTGCCAGCAGCTTGGTAATTGCGGTCAAACTTCGGGACGAGCAGTACTTC.

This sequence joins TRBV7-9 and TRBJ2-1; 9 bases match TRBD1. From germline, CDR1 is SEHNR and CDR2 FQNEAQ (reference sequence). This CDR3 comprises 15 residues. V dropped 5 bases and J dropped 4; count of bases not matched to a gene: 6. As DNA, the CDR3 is TGTGCCAGCAGCCAAGGACAGGGGACATACAATGAGCAGTTCTTC. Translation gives CASSQGQGTYNEQFF. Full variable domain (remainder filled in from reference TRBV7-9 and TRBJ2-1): DTGVSQNPRHKITKRGQNVTFRCDPISEHNRLYWYRQTLGQGPEFLTYFQNEAQLEKSRLLSDRFSAERPKGSFSTLEIQRTEQGDSAMYLCASSQGQGTYNEQFFGPGTRLTVL.

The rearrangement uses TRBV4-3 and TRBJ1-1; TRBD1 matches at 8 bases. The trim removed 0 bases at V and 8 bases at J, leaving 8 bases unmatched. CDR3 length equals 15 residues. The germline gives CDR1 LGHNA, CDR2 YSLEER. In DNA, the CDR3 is TGCGCCAGCAGCCAAGATCGGCGGACAGGGAACGAAGCTTTCTTT. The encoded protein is CASSQDRRTGNEAFF.

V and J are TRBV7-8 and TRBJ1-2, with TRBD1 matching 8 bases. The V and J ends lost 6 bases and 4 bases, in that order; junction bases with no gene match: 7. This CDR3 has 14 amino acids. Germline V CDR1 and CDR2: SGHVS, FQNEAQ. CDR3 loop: CASRMAGGFYGYTF. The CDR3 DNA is TGTGCCAGCAGGATGGCAGGGGGCTTCTATGGCTACACCTTC.

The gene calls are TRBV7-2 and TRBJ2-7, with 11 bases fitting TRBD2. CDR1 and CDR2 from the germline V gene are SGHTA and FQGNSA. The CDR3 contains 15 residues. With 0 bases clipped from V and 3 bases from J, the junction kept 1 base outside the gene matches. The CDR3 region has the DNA TGTGCCAGCAGCTTAGCTAGCGGGGGGGTCTACGAGCAGTACTTC. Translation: CASSLASGGVYEQYF. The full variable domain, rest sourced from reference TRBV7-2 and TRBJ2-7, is GAGVSQSPSNKVTEKGKDVELRCDPISGHTALYWYRQSLGQGLEFLIYFQGNSAPDKSGLPSDRFSAERTGGSVSTLTIQRTQQEDSAVYLCASSLASGGVYEQYFGPGTRLTVT.

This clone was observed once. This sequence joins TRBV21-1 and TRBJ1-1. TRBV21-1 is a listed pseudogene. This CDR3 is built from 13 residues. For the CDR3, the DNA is TGTGCCAGCAGCTGTCGGGAAGAGTCTGAAGCTTTCTTT. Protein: CASSCREESEAFF.

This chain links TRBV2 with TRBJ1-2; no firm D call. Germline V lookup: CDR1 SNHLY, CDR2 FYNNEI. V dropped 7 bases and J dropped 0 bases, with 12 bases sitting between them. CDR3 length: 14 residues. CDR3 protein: CASNLIESNYGYTF. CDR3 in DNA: TGTGCCAGCAATTTGATAGAATCTAACTATGGCTACACCTTC.

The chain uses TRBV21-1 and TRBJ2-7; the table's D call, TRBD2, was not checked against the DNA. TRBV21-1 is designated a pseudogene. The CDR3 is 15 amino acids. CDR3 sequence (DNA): TGTGCCAGCACCTCAAGGGTTAGCGGGAGGAACGAGCAGTACTTC. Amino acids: CASTSRVSGRNEQYF.

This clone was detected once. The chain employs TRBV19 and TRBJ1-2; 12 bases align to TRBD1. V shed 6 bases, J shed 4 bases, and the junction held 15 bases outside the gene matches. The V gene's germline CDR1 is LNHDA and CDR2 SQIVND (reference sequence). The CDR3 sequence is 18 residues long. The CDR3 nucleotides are TGTGCCAGTAGCCCCAGGGCGACCGGGACAGGGGGCTTCTATGGCTACACCTTC. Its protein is CASSPRATGTGGFYGYTF.

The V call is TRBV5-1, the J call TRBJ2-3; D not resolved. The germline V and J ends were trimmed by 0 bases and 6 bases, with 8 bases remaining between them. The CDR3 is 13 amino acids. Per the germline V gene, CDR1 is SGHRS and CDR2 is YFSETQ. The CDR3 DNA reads TGCGCCAGCAGCTTGGGGTGGGCGGATACGCAGTATTTT. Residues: CASSLGWADTQYF.

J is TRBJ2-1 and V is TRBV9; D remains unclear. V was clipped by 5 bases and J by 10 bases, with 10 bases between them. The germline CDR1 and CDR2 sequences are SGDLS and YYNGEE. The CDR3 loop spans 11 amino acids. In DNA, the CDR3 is TGTGCCAGCAGAGGTACTAACGAGCAGTTCTTC. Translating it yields CASRGTNEQFF.

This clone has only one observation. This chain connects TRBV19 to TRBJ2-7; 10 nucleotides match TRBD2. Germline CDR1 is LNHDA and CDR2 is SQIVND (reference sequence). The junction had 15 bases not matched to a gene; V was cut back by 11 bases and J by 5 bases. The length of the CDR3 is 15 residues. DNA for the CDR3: TGTGCCGCATATCGCATCCTAGCGGGAGTCCACGAGCAGTACTTC. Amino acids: CAAYRILAGVHEQYF.

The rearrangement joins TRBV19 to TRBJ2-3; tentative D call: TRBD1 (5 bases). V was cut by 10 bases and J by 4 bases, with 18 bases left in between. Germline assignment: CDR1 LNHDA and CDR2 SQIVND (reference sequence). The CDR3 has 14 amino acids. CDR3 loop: CATAPRGLADTQYF. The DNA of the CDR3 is TGTGCCACCGCTCCTAGGGGTTTGGCAGATACGCAGTATTTT. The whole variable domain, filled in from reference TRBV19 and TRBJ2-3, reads DGGITQSPKYLFRKEGQNVTLSCEQNLNHDAMYWYRQDPGQGLRLIYYSQIVNDFQKGDIAEGYSVSREKKESFPLTVTSAQKNPTAFYLCATAPRGLADTQYFGPGTRLTVL.

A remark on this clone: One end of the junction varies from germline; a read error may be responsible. As DNA, the CDR3 is TGCGCCAGCAGCCAGACACCCCCGGATAGGTCGCGGGTGAGTTTT. As protein: CASSQTPPDRSRVSF. V and J are TRBV4-3 and TRBJ2-3; weak D call: TRBD2 (5 bases). CDR1 and CDR2 from the germline V gene are LGHNA and YSLEER. CDR3 length: 15 amino acids.

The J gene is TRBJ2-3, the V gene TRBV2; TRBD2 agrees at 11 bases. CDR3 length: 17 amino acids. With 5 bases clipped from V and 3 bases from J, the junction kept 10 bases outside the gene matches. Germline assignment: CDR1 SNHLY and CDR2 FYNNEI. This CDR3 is CASSLTGTSGGTDTQYF. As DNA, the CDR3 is TGTGCCAGCAGTCTTACCGGGACTAGCGGAGGGACAGATACGCAGTATTTT. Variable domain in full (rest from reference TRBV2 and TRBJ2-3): EPEVTQTPSHQVTQMGQEVILRCVPISNHLYFYWYRQILGQKVEFLVSFYNNEISEKSEIFDDQFSVERPDGSNFTLKIRSTKLEDSAMYFCASSLTGTSGGTDTQYFGPGTRLTVL.

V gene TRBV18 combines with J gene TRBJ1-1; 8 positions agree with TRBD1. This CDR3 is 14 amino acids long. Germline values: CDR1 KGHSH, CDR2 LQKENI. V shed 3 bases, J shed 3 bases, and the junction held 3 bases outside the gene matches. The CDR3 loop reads CASSPQGADTEAFF. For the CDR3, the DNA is TGTGCCAGCTCACCTCAGGGGGCGGACACTGAAGCTTTCTTT.

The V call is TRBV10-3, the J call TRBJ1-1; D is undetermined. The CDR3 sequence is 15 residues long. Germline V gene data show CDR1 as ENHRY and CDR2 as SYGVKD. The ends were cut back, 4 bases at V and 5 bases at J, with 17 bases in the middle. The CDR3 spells CAISGWGDRGTEAFF. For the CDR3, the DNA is TGTGCCATCAGTGGATGGGGTGACCGAGGGACTGAAGCTTTCTTT.

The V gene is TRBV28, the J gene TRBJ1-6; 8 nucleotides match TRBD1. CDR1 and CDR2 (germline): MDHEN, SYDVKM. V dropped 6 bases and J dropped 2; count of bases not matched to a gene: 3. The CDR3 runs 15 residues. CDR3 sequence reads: CASRPQGAYNSPLHF. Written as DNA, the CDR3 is TGTGCCAGCAGGCCACAGGGGGCCTATAATTCACCCCTCCACTTT.

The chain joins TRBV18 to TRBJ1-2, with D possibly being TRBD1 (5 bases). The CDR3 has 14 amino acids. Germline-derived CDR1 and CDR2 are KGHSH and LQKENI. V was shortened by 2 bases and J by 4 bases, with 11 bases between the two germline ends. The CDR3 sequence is CASSPNGQGYGYTF. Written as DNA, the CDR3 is TGTGCCAGCTCACCAAATGGTCAGGGCTATGGCTACACCTTC. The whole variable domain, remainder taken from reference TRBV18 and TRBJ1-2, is NAGVMQNPRHLVRRRGQEARLRCSPMKGHSHVYWYRQLPEEGLKFMVYLQKENIIDESGMPKERFSAEFPKEGPSILRIQQVVRGDSAAYFCASSPNGQGYGYTFGSGTRLTVV.